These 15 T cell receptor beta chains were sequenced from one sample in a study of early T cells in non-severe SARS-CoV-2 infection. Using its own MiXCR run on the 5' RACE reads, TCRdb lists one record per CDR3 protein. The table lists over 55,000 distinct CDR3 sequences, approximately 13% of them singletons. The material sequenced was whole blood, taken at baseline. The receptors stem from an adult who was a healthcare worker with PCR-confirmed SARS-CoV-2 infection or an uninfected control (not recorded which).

The CDR3 is CASSFRGSNQPQHF. The DNA of the CDR3 is TGTGCCAGCAGTTTTCGGGGGAGCAATCAGCCCCAGCATTTT. V gene TRBV12-3 or TRBV12-4 combines with J gene TRBJ1-5; a possible D gene is TRBD1 (5 bases). V lost 3 bases and J 1 base, leaving 7 bases between the germline ends. CDR3 length equals 14 residues.

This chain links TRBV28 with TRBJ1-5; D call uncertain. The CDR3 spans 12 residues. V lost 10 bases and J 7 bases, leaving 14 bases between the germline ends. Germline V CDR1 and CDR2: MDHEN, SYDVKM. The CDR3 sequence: CATGPRVQPQHF. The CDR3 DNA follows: TGTGCCACCGGCCCGCGGGTACAGCCCCAGCATTTT.

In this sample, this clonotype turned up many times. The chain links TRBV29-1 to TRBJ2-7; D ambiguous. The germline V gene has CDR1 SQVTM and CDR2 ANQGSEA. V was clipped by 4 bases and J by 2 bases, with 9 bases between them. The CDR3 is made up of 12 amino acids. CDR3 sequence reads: CSVGRGAYEQYF. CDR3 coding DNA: TGCAGCGTTGGGCGTGGAGCCTACGAGCAGTACTTC.

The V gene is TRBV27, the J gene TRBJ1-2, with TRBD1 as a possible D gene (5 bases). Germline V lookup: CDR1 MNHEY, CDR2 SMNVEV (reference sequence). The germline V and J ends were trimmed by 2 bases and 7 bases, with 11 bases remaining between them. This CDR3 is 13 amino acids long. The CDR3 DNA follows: TGTGCCAGCAGTTTACGGGGGATTGGTGGCTACACCTTC. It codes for CASSLRGIGGYTF.

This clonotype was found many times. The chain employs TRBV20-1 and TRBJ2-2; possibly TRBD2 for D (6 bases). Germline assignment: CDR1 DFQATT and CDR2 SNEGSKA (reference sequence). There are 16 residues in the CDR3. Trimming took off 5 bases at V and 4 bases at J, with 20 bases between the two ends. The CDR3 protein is CSAYPASGLSTGELFF. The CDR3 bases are TGCAGTGCTTACCCGGCCAGCGGGCTGAGCACCGGGGAGCTGTTTTTT.

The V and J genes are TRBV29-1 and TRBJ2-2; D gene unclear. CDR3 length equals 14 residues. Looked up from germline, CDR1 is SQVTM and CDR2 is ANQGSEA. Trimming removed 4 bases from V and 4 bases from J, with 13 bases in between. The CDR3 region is CSVAEFLGTGELFF. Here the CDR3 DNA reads TGCAGCGTTGCGGAGTTCCTAGGCACCGGGGAGCTGTTTTTT.

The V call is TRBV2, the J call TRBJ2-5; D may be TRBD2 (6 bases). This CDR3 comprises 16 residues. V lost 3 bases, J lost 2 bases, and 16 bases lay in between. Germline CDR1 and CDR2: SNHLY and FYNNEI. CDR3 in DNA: TGTGCCAGCAGTGATGTGGGGACTCGACAGCAAGAGACCCAGTACTTC. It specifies CASSDVGTRQQETQYF.

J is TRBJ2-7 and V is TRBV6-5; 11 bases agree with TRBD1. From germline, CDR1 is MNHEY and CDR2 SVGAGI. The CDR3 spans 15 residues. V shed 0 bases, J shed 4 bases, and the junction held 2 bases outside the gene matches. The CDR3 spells CASSYSDRGPYEQYF. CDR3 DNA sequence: TGTGCCAGCAGTTACTCGGACAGGGGGCCTTACGAGCAGTACTTC.

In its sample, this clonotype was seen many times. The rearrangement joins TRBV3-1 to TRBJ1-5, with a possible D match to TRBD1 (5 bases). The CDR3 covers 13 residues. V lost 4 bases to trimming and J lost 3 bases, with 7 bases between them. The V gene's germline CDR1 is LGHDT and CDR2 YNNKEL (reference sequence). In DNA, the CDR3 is TGTGCCAGCAGCCCGGGACCCAATCAGCCCCAGCATTTT. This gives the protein CASSPGPNQPQHF.

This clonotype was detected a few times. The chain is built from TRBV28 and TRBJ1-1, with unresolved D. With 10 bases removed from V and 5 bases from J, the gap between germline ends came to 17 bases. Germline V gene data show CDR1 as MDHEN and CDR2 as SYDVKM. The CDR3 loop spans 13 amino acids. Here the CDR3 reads CATSSSPLTEAFF. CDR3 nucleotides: TGTGCCACCTCCTCAAGCCCCTTGACTGAAGCTTTCTTT.

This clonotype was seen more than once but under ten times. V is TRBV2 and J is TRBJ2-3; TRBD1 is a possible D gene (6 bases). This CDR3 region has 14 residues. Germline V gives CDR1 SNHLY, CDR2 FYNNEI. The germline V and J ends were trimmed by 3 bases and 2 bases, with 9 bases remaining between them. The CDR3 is CASSENRDTDTQYF. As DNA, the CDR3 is TGTGCCAGCAGTGAGAACAGGGACACAGATACGCAGTATTTT. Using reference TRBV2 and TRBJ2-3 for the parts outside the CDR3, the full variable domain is EPEVTQTPSHQVTQMGQEVILRCVPISNHLYFYWYRQILGQKVEFLVSFYNNEISEKSEIFDDQFSVERPDGSNFTLKIRSTKLEDSAMYFCASSENRDTDTQYFGPGTRLTVL.

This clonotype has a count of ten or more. DNA of the CDR3: TGTGCCAGCAGCTTGGGGACAGGGCTCGAAGCTTTCTTT. It is translated as CASSLGTGLEAFF. The gene calls are TRBV5-4 and TRBJ1-1; 8 bases map to TRBD1. V was pared by 0 bases and J by 8 bases, with 3 bases of the junction left unmatched. In germline, CDR1 is SGHNT, CDR2 YYREEE (reference sequence). The CDR3 has 13 amino acids.

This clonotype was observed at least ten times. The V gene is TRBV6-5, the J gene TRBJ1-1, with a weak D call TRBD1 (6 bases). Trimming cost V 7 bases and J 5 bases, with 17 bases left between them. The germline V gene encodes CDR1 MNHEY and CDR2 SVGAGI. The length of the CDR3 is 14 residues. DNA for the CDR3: TGTGCCAGCAAAGAGAGGGGGGCGAGAACTGAAGCTTTCTTT. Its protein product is CASKERGARTEAFF.

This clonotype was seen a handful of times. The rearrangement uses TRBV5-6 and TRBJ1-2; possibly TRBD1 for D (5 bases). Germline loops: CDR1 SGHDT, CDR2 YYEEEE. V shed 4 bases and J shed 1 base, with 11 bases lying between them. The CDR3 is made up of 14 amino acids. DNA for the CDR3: TGTGCCAGCAGCACGGGACCTGTTAACTATGGCTACACCTTC. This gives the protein CASSTGPVNYGYTF.

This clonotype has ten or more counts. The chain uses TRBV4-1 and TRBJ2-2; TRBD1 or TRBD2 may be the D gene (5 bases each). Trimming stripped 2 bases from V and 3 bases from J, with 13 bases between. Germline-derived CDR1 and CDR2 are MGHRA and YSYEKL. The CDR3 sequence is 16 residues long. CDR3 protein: CASSQSTGAYTGELFF. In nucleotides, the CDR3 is TGCGCCAGCAGCCAATCCACCGGGGCATACACCGGGGAGCTGTTTTTT.